The 27 T cell receptor beta chains below were found in one sample sequenced in a study of T-cell memory formation after mild COVID-19. MiXCR, run by TCRdb on the 5' RACE reads, gives a single entry per CDR3 protein. Among hundreds of thousands of distinct CDR3 sequences listed, 15% to 20% were seen once. The source material was PBMCs or a T cell subset sorted from them (not recorded which). The receptors were gathered from a man aged 18 to 29 who had mild COVID-19 (a few samples of this study predate the infection). Cell type and time point are not known.

The J gene is TRBJ2-7, the V gene TRBV7-9; 8 bases match TRBD1. This CDR3 is built from 15 residues. V was clipped by 4 bases and J by 7 bases; unmatched bases: 12. In germline, CDR1 is SEHNR, CDR2 FQNEAQ (reference sequence). The CDR3 nucleotides read TGTGCCAGCAGCTCCAGACAGGGGAAACTAAGTGAGCAGTACTTC. Its protein product is CASSSRQGKLSEQYF.

The chain joins TRBV6-5 to TRBJ1-3; the D gene is possibly TRBD1 (5 bases). There are 12 residues in the CDR3. Trimming cost V 10 bases and J 3 bases, with 10 bases left between them. The germline V gene encodes CDR1 MNHEY and CDR2 SVGAGI. CDR3 region: CATGTDGNTIYF. The CDR3 DNA follows: TGTGCCACAGGGACCGATGGAAACACCATATATTTT.

The V call is TRBV2, the J call TRBJ1-2; 7 nucleotides align to TRBD1. CDR1 SNHLY and CDR2 FYNNEI come from the germline V gene. V shed 7 bases, J shed 3 bases, and the junction held 5 bases outside the gene matches. The CDR3 totals 13 residues. The CDR3 reads CASNDRVDYGYTF. For the CDR3, the DNA is TGTGCCAGCAATGACAGGGTGGACTATGGCTACACCTTC.

This clonotype was counted at least ten times. The chain links TRBV4-1 to TRBJ2-2; D remains ambiguous. Germline lookup yields CDR1 MGHRA and CDR2 YSYEKL. The CDR3 is made up of 15 amino acids. The V end lost 0 bases, the J end lost 4 bases, and 9 bases lay between the germline ends. The CDR3 DNA follows: TGCGCCAGCAGCCAAGAGGTGGCCGTCACCGGGGAGCTGTTTTTT. It codes for CASSQEVAVTGELFF.

The DNA for the CDR3 is TGTGCCAGCTCACTTCGTACAGAGGTCCTCGGTACGCAGTATTTT. Translated: CASSLRTEVLGTQYF. V usage is TRBV18 and J usage is TRBJ2-3; D unclear. Trimming left V 4 bases short and J 8 bases short, with 19 bases between. From germline, CDR1 is KGHSH and CDR2 LQKENI. The CDR3 covers 15 residues.

This clonotype has ten or more counts. V is TRBV6-6 and J is TRBJ2-1; possible D gene TRBD2, 5 bases. Trimming took off 0 bases at V and 4 bases at J, with 7 bases between the two ends. The CDR3 length is 14 residues. Germline CDR1 MNHNY, CDR2 SVGAGI (reference sequence). The CDR3 region is CASSYSTNYNEQFF. The DNA for the CDR3 is TGTGCCAGCAGTTACTCGACTAATTACAATGAGCAGTTCTTC.

This clonotype was found a few times. The chain joins TRBV7-2 to TRBJ1-5, with D hard to call. The CDR3 is made up of 15 amino acids. V was trimmed by 1 base and J by 6 bases, leaving 13 bases between them. Germline-derived CDR1 and CDR2 are SGHTA and FQGNSA. The CDR3 DNA reads as TGTGCCAGCAGCTTAGGGTTGGGCCTGGGTCAGCCCCAGCATTTT. Encoded protein: CASSLGLGLGQPQHF.

This clonotype came up a few times. V is TRBV29-1 and J is TRBJ2-2; the D is unclear. The CDR3 runs 13 residues. CDR1 and CDR2 (germline): SQVTM, ANQGSEA. Trimming pared 4 bases from V and 2 bases from J, leaving 8 bases between. DNA for the CDR3: TGCAGCGTTGCGTCAGGAAACACCGGGGAGCTGTTTTTT. Amino acid sequence: CSVASGNTGELFF.

This clonotype was observed a handful of times. V gene TRBV4-3 combines with J gene TRBJ1-1; TRBD1 is a possible D gene (5 bases). CDR3 length equals 13 residues. The germline CDR1 and CDR2 sequences are LGHNA and YSLEER. Trimming stripped 0 bases from V and 12 bases from J, with 14 bases between. This CDR3 reads CASSQDGGTATFF. The CDR3 region has the DNA TGCGCCAGCAGCCAAGATGGGGGGACCGCAACTTTCTTT.

The chain couples TRBV14 to TRBJ2-2, with D unclear. The germline V and J ends were trimmed by 4 bases and 4 bases, with 7 bases remaining between them. Germline V gene sequence: CDR1 SGHDN, CDR2 FVKESK. The length of the CDR3 is 13 residues. The CDR3 sequence: CASSPRRTGELFF. The DNA of the CDR3 is TGTGCCAGCAGCCCACGCCGCACCGGGGAGCTGTTTTTT.

The table lists this clonotype with a few counts. The J gene is TRBJ1-1, the V gene TRBV6-6; the match to TRBD1 covers 9 bases. There are 12 residues in the CDR3. V dropped 5 bases and J dropped 9; count of bases not matched to a gene: 4. In germline, CDR1 is MNHNY, CDR2 SVGAGI (reference sequence). The CDR3 DNA sequence: TGTGCCAGCAGTGGGGGGACAGGGCAAGCTTTCTTT. This sequence encodes CASSGGTGQAFF.

The chain combines TRBV14 with TRBJ2-7, with 9 bases lining up with TRBD1. Germline V lookup: CDR1 SGHDN, CDR2 FVKESK. CDR3 length: 15 residues. The junction had 6 bases not matched to a gene; V was cut back by 3 bases and J by 3 bases. The CDR3, as DNA: TGTGCCAGCAGCCACCGGACAGGGGTAAACTACGAGCAGTACTTC. Protein sequence: CASSHRTGVNYEQYF.

This clonotype was counted only a few times. The V and J genes are TRBV28 and TRBJ2-7; 8 nucleotides line up with TRBD1. CDR3 length: 14 amino acids. The germline V gene has CDR1 MDHEN and CDR2 SYDVKM. J lost 3 bases, V lost 4 bases, and 5 bases had no gene match. The CDR3, as DNA: TGTGCCAGCAGTTCCCTCGGGACAGGCTACGAGCAGTACGTC. Its translation is CASSSLGTGYEQYV.

In this sample, this clonotype turned up a few times. The chain uses TRBV5-6 and TRBJ1-5; 10 nucleotides align to TRBD1. The V gene's germline CDR1 is SGHDT and CDR2 YYEEEE. This CDR3 has 15 amino acids. J gave up 4 bases and V 4 bases, and 5 bases lay outside the gene matches. The CDR3 sequence is CASSATGGGNQPQHF. CDR3 in DNA: TGTGCCAGCAGCGCGACAGGGGGCGGGAATCAGCCCCAGCATTTT. The complete variable domain, with remaining parts taken from reference TRBV5-6 and TRBJ1-5, reads DAGVTQSPTHLIKTRGQQVTLRCSPKSGHDTVSWYQQALGQGPQFIFQYYEEEERQRGNFPDRFSGHQFPNYSSELNVNALLLGDSALYLCASSATGGGNQPQHFGDGTRLSIL.

This clonotype has just a few counts. The chain combines TRBV6-2 or TRBV6-3 with TRBJ2-1, with 8 bases matching TRBD1. The CDR3 covers 15 residues. Germline V gives CDR1 MNHEY, CDR2 SVGEGT. V lost 7 bases and J lost 6; bases outside the gene matches: 11. The CDR3 nucleotides are TGTGCCAGCACCTCCGGGACAGGCCGATCCAATGAGCAGTTCTTC. Translated: CASTSGTGRSNEQFF.

The CDR3 coding sequence is TGTGCCAGCAGTGTCCTGGGACAGATGGGCACAGATACGCAGTATTTT. Translation: CASSVLGQMGTDTQYF. The chain couples TRBV6-1 to TRBJ2-3, with 7 bases aligning to TRBD1. V lost 4 bases to trimming and J lost 1 base; unmatched junction nucleotides: 8. This CDR3 contains 16 residues. Germline CDR1 MNHNS, CDR2 SASEGT.

Only a few counts were recorded for this clonotype. The chain employs TRBV4-3 and TRBJ2-3; 9 nucleotides agree with TRBD2. V dropped 4 bases and J dropped 2; count of bases not matched to a gene: 13. Germline assignment: CDR1 LGHNA and CDR2 YSLEER. CDR3 length equals 18 residues. The DNA of the CDR3 is TGCGCCAGCAGCCTCGAGGTAGCGGGAGACGTTACCACAGATACGCAGTATTTT. Translation gives CASSLEVAGDVTTDTQYF.

V is TRBV6-5 and J is TRBJ2-5, with D perhaps matching TRBD2 (7 bases). This CDR3 is built from 16 residues. From germline, CDR1 is MNHEY and CDR2 SVGAGI. The V end lost 4 bases, the J end lost 3 bases, and 18 bases lay between the germline ends. CDR3 DNA: TGTGCCAGCAGTTTATCCGGGGGGCTAGGAGAAGAGACCCAGTACTTC. It is translated as CASSLSGGLGEETQYF.

This clonotype came up a few times. This chain connects TRBV28 to TRBJ1-1; 7 bases align to TRBD1. The CDR3 loop spans 15 amino acids. After removal of 7 bases from V and 3 bases from J, the junction contained 11 bases not matched to a gene. CDR1 and CDR2 (germline): MDHEN, SYDVKM. The CDR3 bases are TGTGCCAGCATCCAACAGGGGTCGGGGTACACTGAAGCTTTCTTT. This encodes CASIQQGSGYTEAFF.

V and J are TRBV2 and TRBJ2-3; D not resolved. Germline CDR1 reads SNHLY; CDR2 reads FYNNEI. The CDR3 sequence is 13 residues long. Trimming left V 6 bases short and J 1 base short, with 8 bases between. The CDR3 DNA is TGTGCCAGCAGCGACCCGGGCACAGATACGCAGTATTTT. It translates to CASSDPGTDTQYF.

This clonotype was found a few times. The chain has TRBV7-9 and TRBJ1-1; unclear D gene. Germline assignment: CDR1 SEHNR and CDR2 FQNEAQ (reference sequence). This CDR3 is built from 14 residues. Deletions cut 2 bases from V and 1 base from J, with 8 bases between. As DNA, the CDR3 is TGTGCCAGCAGCTTAACAGATTCGAACACTGAAGCTTTCTTT. Translated, it gives CASSLTDSNTEAFF. The whole variable domain, remainder taken from reference TRBV7-9 and TRBJ1-1, is DTGVSQNPRHKITKRGQNVTFRCDPISEHNRLYWYRQTLGQGPEFLTYFQNEAQLEKSRLLSDRFSAERPKGSFSTLEIQRTEQGDSAMYLCASSLTDSNTEAFFGQGTRLTVV.

The V gene is TRBV20-1, the J gene TRBJ1-1, with a tentative D call TRBD1 (5 bases). CDR3 length equals 13 residues. Trimming shortened V by 3 bases and J by 6 bases, and 14 bases separated the two germline ends. Germline V gene data show CDR1 as DFQATT and CDR2 as SNEGSKA (reference sequence). CDR3 sequence: CSARSGGKAEAFF. CDR3 nucleotides: TGCAGTGCTAGGTCCGGGGGTAAGGCTGAAGCTTTCTTT.

The chain joins TRBV7-9 to TRBJ2-1; possible D gene TRBD2, 5 bases. This CDR3 is 13 amino acids long. The germline gives CDR1 SEHNR, CDR2 FQNEAQ (reference sequence). Between the trimmed V and J ends, which lost 3 bases and 7 bases, there was a span of 10 bases. The CDR3 region has the DNA TGTGCCAGCAGCTTTCCGGGGTTGAATGAGCAGTTCTTC. It yields the protein CASSFPGLNEQFF. The whole variable domain, filled in from reference TRBV7-9 and TRBJ2-1, reads DTGVSQNPRHKITKRGQNVTFRCDPISEHNRLYWYRQTLGQGPEFLTYFQNEAQLEKSRLLSDRFSAERPKGSFSTLEIQRTEQGDSAMYLCASSFPGLNEQFFGPGTRLTVL.

This clonotype was found a few times. V is TRBV10-3 and J is TRBJ2-7, with 7 bases identical to TRBD1. The germline CDR1 and CDR2 sequences are ENHRY and SYGVKD. The CDR3 sequence is 15 residues long. With V trimmed by 2 bases and J by 2 bases, 6 bases remained unmatched. In DNA form, the CDR3 reads TGTGCCATCAGTGAGAGTAACAGGGGAACCTACGAGCAGTACGTC. Its protein is CAISESNRGTYEQYV.

The chain employs TRBV6-6 and TRBJ2-5; 11 bases fit TRBD1. Trimming at V came to 4 bases and at J to 6 bases, leaving 4 bases not matched to a gene. Germline loops: CDR1 MNHNY, CDR2 SVGAGI (reference sequence). CDR3 length: 14 residues. CDR3 sequence: CASSSDRGLKTQYF. The CDR3 DNA is TGTGCCAGCAGTTCGGACAGGGGGCTGAAGACCCAGTACTTC.

The CDR3 bases are TGTGCCAGCAGCTTACGGCGCGGGAACTCCTACGAGCAGTACTTC. It encodes CASSLRRGNSYEQYF. This chain joins TRBV7-2 and TRBJ2-7, with D possibly being TRBD2 (6 bases). Germline-derived CDR1 and CDR2 are SGHTA and FQGNSA. V lost 2 bases to trimming and J lost 0 bases, with 11 bases between them. This CDR3 spans 15 amino acids.

V usage is TRBV12-5 and J usage is TRBJ1-1; possibly TRBD1 for D (6 bases). V shed 6 bases and J shed 4 bases, with 12 bases lying between them. Germline values: CDR1 LGHNT, CDR2 FRNRAP. This CDR3 has 13 amino acids. DNA for the CDR3: TGTGCTAGTGGGTATACAGGGACCACTGAAGCTTTCTTT. Protein: CASGYTGTTEAFF.